A single sample is the source of the 29 T cell receptor beta chains below, sequenced in a study of kidney transplant recipient with SARS-CoV-2 infection. TCRdb used MiXCR to reprocess the reads, holding one entry per CDR3 protein. This table holds some 220,000 distinct CDR3 sequences, about 28% found once. Sequencing used a blood sample, obtained at baseline and between days 110 and 120 from a kidney transplant recipient. The receptors here all came from a young adult male patient who had COVID-19 and was a kidney transplant recipient. A subset of T cells may come from the graft donor.

This clonotype was seen more than once but under ten times. A single base separates this from a much larger clone, so it may be a read error. This chain uses TRBV6-4 with TRBJ1-2, with D hard to call. V shed 5 bases and J shed 4 bases, with 23 bases lying between them. CDR1 and CDR2 (germline): MRHNA, SNTAGT. The CDR3 runs 17 residues. CDR3 in amino acids: CASSYPNSHGKIYGYTF. DNA of the CDR3: TGTGCCAGCAGTTACCCCAACTCACACGGAAAGATCTATGGCTACACCTTC.

This clonotype was found a few times. The CDR3 DNA reads TGTGCCAGCAGCCAAGATGGACGTTACCAAGAGACCCAGTACTTC. Translated: CASSQDGRYQETQYF. The chain joins TRBV14 to TRBJ2-5; D unresolved. Per the germline V gene, CDR1 is SGHDN and CDR2 is FVKESK. CDR3 length: 15 residues. V was shortened by 0 bases and J by 0 bases, with 8 bases between the two germline ends.

This clonotype was found many times. The gene calls are TRBV12-2 and TRBJ1-2; whether TRBD1, the table's D call, matches the DNA was not checked. TRBV12-2 is a documented pseudogene. The CDR3 runs 17 residues. For the CDR3, the DNA is TGTGCAAGTCGCAGAACCCGGACTCCACGAAAGACCTATGGCTACACCTTC. Translated, it gives CASRRTRTPRKTYGYTF.

The table lists this clonotype with many counts. The genes are TRBV13 and TRBJ1-4; tentative D call: TRBD1 (6 bases). Per the germline V gene, CDR1 is PRHDT and CDR2 is FYEKMQ (reference sequence). The CDR3 runs to 17 residues. V shed 5 bases and J shed 8 bases, with 24 bases lying between them. The CDR3 coding sequence is TGTGCCAGCAGCCCTTTGGGAAAGGCAGGGGAAAGGGAAAAACTGTTTTTT. Protein product: CASSPLGKAGEREKLFF.

This clonotype was picked up many times. The chain is built from TRBV9 and TRBJ1-1; D call uncertain. V was pared by 2 bases and J by 1 base, with 6 bases between. The CDR3 length is 13 residues. Germline V gives CDR1 SGDLS, CDR2 YYNGEE. DNA of the CDR3: TGTGCCAGCAGCGTCAGCCCGAACACTGAAGCTTTCTTT. Translating it yields CASSVSPNTEAFF.

This clonotype was recorded many times. This chain joins TRBV5-1 and TRBJ2-1; the D is unclear. The CDR3 is 16 amino acids. V was shortened by 4 bases and J by 7 bases, with 21 bases between the two germline ends. CDR1 and CDR2 (germline): SGHRS, YFSETQ. The CDR3 sequence: CASSPKLYEEMNEQFF. In DNA form, the CDR3 reads TGCGCCAGCAGCCCAAAGTTGTATGAGGAGATGAATGAGCAGTTCTTC.

V and J are TRBV7-9 and TRBJ2-1; a weak D match, TRBD2 (6 bases). The J call is doubtful: the DNA matches TRBJ2-3 better. CDR1 is SEHNR and CDR2 is FQNEAQ in the germline V gene (reference sequence). The CDR3 consists of 14 residues. This chain's CDR3 is CASSLGPSADTQYF. In DNA, the CDR3 is TGTGCCAGCAGCTTAGGACCTAGCGCAGATACGCAGTATTTT.

At least ten counts were recorded for this clonotype. This sequence joins TRBV27 and TRBJ1-1; D is ambiguous. Trimming shortened V by 5 bases and J by 10 bases, and 14 bases separated the two germline ends. Per germline, CDR1 MNHEY and CDR2 SMNVEV (reference sequence). CDR3 length: 12 amino acids. CDR3 in amino acids: CASSPTGNPAFF. DNA of the CDR3: TGTGCCAGCAGTCCTACGGGTAATCCAGCTTTCTTT.

This clonotype occurred a few times. The chain has TRBV6-5 and TRBJ1-5, with D unclear. This CDR3 spans 12 amino acids. The V end lost 4 bases, the J end lost 7 bases, and 8 bases lay between the germline ends. Germline CDR1 is MNHEY and CDR2 is SVGAGI. CDR3 sequence (DNA): TGTGCCAGCAGTTCCGACAAGCAGCCCCAGCATTTT. Translation: CASSSDKQPQHF.

This clonotype came up many times. This sequence joins TRBV19 and TRBJ2-7; 7 positions match TRBD2. Germline assignment: CDR1 LNHDA and CDR2 SQIVND (reference sequence). CDR3 length: 14 amino acids. J was trimmed by 5 bases and V by 4 bases; bases with no gene match: 8. The CDR3, as DNA: TGTGCCAGTAGTAAGCGGGATAGTGGCCACGAGCAGTACTTC. Protein sequence: CASSKRDSGHEQYF.

This clonotype has ten or more counts. This sequence joins TRBV9 and TRBJ2-2; tentative D call: TRBD1 (5 bases). V was cut by 0 bases and J by 4 bases, with 16 bases left in between. CDR3 length: 17 residues. Germline lookup yields CDR1 SGDLS and CDR2 YYNGEE. The CDR3 loop is CASSVDPAGRSTGELFF. The CDR3 coding sequence is TGTGCCAGCAGCGTAGATCCGGCAGGGCGTAGCACCGGGGAGCTGTTTTTT.

This clonotype showed up many times. The V and J genes are TRBV5-8 and TRBJ2-6; no definite D call. The CDR3 extends over 18 amino acids. Between the trimmed V and J ends, which lost 7 bases and 5 bases, there was a span of 25 bases. Germline V lookup: CDR1 SGHTS, CDR2 YDEGEE. DNA of the CDR3: TGTGCCAGCCTCAAACATCAATCCACACAAAGTCGGGCCAACGTCCTGACTTTC. Its translation is CASLKHQSTQSRANVLTF.

This clonotype was seen many times. This chain uses TRBV16 with TRBJ1-2, with no clear D. V shed 3 bases and J shed 4 bases, with 21 bases lying between them. CDR3 length equals 17 residues. Germline CDR1 and CDR2: KGHSY and FQNENV. DNA of the CDR3: TGTGCCAGCAGCCAGAATACGGTCGTTAGAAAGACCTATGGCTACACCTTC. Amino acids: CASSQNTVVRKTYGYTF.

As concerns this clonotype: A much larger clone differs by one base, so this may be a read error. The J gene is TRBJ2-7, the V gene TRBV20-1, with 11 bases that match TRBD2. The CDR3 runs 16 residues. Germline CDR1 reads DFQATT; CDR2 reads SNEGSKA (reference sequence). After removal of 7 bases from V and 2 bases from J, the junction contained 13 bases not matched to a gene. The CDR3 DNA reads as TGCAGTGTTACCTCTAGCGGGGGGCCCTCTACCTACGAGCAGTACTTC. Encoded protein: CSVTSSGGPSTYEQYF.

For the CDR3, the DNA is TGTGCCAGCAGCCAAGATAGTTCTAGTGGAGAGACCCAGTACTTC. Encoded protein: CASSQDSSSGETQYF. This chain links TRBV3-1 with TRBJ2-5, with D unclear. The germline CDR1 and CDR2 sequences are LGHDT and YNNKEL (reference sequence). With 0 bases removed from V and 4 bases from J, the gap between germline ends came to 12 bases. The CDR3 totals 15 residues.

This clonotype has a count of ten or more. The V and J genes are TRBV8-2 and TRBJ1-2. TRBV8-2 is designated a pseudogene. The CDR3 is 16 amino acids. The CDR3 loop is CGSIKSDSRKTYGYTF. The CDR3 nucleotides read TGTGGCAGTATAAAATCTGATAGCCGAAAGACCTATGGCTACACCTTC.

Concerning this clonotype itself: This may stem from a read error, because a much larger clone lies one nucleotide away. CDR3 amino acids: CAGSEDPGQGSDTQYF. The CDR3 DNA reads TGTGCCGGCAGTGAAGATCCGGGACAGGGGTCAGATACGCAGTATTTT. The chain is built from TRBV6-5 and TRBJ2-3; 10 bases are shared with TRBD1. The CDR3 is 16 amino acids. The germline gives CDR1 MNHEY, CDR2 SVGAGI.

This clonotype came up a few times. V gene TRBV6-5 combines with J gene TRBJ1-2; D perhaps matches TRBD1 (5 bases). The length of the CDR3 is 14 residues. From germline, CDR1 is MNHEY and CDR2 SVGAGI. Trimming left V 7 bases short and J 8 bases short, with 20 bases between. This CDR3 reads CASTRVEEQRGYTF. The CDR3 nucleotides read TGTGCCAGCACCAGGGTTGAGGAGCAGAGAGGCTACACCTTC.

The V and J genes are TRBV29-1 and TRBJ2-1; the D is unclear. This CDR3 contains 12 residues. Germline lookup yields CDR1 SQVTM and CDR2 ANQGSEA. The ends were cut back, 4 bases at V and 7 bases at J, with 11 bases in the middle. The CDR3 region is CSVVPLPNEQFF. Here the CDR3 DNA reads TGCAGCGTTGTCCCTCTACCTAATGAGCAGTTCTTC.

In this sample, this clonotype turned up many times. The chain has TRBV5-6 and TRBJ1-3; D possibly corresponds to TRBD1 (6 bases). The V gene lost 0 bases and the J gene lost 0 bases, with 7 bases spanning the gap. The CDR3 sequence is 15 residues long. Germline values: CDR1 SGHDT, CDR2 YYEEEE. The CDR3 protein is CASSLGTDSGNTIYF. The CDR3 coding sequence is TGTGCCAGCAGCTTGGGGACAGACTCTGGAAACACCATATATTTT.

This clonotype has only a few counts. The chain combines TRBV24-1 with TRBJ1-2; no clear D gene. Between the trimmed V and J ends, which lost 6 bases and 4 bases, there was a span of 23 bases. CDR3 size: 17 residues. Germline CDR1 reads KGHDR; CDR2 reads SFDVKD. DNA of the CDR3: TGTGCCACCAGTTCCGGGTGTAGTACCAGAAAGACCTATGGCTACACCTTC. Translation: CATSSGCSTRKTYGYTF.

This clonotype was picked up many times. The rearrangement links TRBV20-1 to TRBJ2-7; D might be TRBD2 (6 bases). The germline gives CDR1 DFQATT, CDR2 SNEGSKA (reference sequence). The CDR3 totals 14 residues. Trimming took off 3 bases at V and 4 bases at J, with 16 bases between the two ends. Here the CDR3 reads CSARVRERRYEQYF. As DNA, the CDR3 is TGCAGTGCTAGGGTACGGGAGAGGAGGTACGAGCAGTACTTC.

This clonotype was detected a few times. This chain joins TRBV19 and TRBJ1-1; 7 bases line up with TRBD1. V was clipped by 2 bases and J by 0 bases; unmatched bases: 0. The CDR3 is 14 amino acids. Germline CDR1 LNHDA, CDR2 SQIVND (reference sequence). Written as DNA, the CDR3 is TGTGCCAGTAGTATAACAGGGGTGAACACTGAAGCTTTCTTT. It translates to CASSITGVNTEAFF.

In nucleotides, the CDR3 is TGTGCCAGCCCTGGCGTTCTTGCGTGGAAGACCTATGGCTACACCTTC. This translates into CASPGVLAWKTYGYTF. The rearrangement joins TRBV5-7 to TRBJ1-2; D is unclear. Being an ORF, TRBV5-7 has a function that is uncertain. The CDR3 length is 16 residues. V lost 7 bases and J lost 4, with 23 bases in between.

There are many counts of this clonotype. The chain links TRBV29-1 to TRBJ2-3; 10 bases fit TRBD2. The CDR3 is made up of 14 amino acids. Germline V lookup: CDR1 SQVTM, CDR2 ANQGSEA. J gave up 1 base and V 6 bases, and 4 bases lay outside the gene matches. The CDR3: CSVAGTSGTDTQYF. In nucleotides, the CDR3 is TGCAGCGTAGCCGGGACTAGCGGCACAGATACGCAGTATTTT.

In this sample, this clonotype turned up many times. The chain uses TRBV5-1 and TRBJ1-1; 8 nucleotides agree with TRBD1. J gave up 6 bases and V 0 bases, and 19 bases lay outside the gene matches. Germline values: CDR1 SGHRS, CDR2 YFSETQ. The CDR3 is 19 residues long. The CDR3 is CASSLGWSSDETGVSEAFF. CDR3 nucleotide sequence: TGCGCCAGCAGCTTGGGGTGGTCATCGGATGAGACAGGGGTCTCTGAAGCTTTCTTT.

This clonotype came up many times. The J gene is TRBJ1-2, the V gene TRBV6-5; TRBD1 is a possible D gene (6 bases). V shed 7 bases and J shed 0 bases, with 15 bases lying between them. CDR1 and CDR2 (germline): MNHEY, SVGAGI. The CDR3 runs to 15 residues. For the CDR3, the DNA is TGTGCCAGCAATACCAGACAGGCAGCTAACTATGGCTACACCTTC. This sequence encodes CASNTRQAANYGYTF.

As regards this clonotype: A read error is possible here, since a much larger clone lies one base away. V gene TRBV6-2 or TRBV6-3 combines with J gene TRBJ2-7; D not certain. V dropped 6 bases and J dropped 5 bases, with 17 bases sitting between them. Per the germline V gene, CDR1 is MNHEY and CDR2 is SVGEGT. The CDR3 spans 14 residues. The CDR3 loop is CASSNCDTRDEQYF. In DNA, the CDR3 is TGTGCCAGCAGCAACTGTGATACCCGAGACGAGCAGTACTTC.

There are many counts of this clonotype. The V call is TRBV9, the J call TRBJ1-1; no clear D. The germline V and J ends were trimmed by 4 bases and 5 bases, with 21 bases remaining between them. Per the germline V gene, CDR1 is SGDLS and CDR2 is YYNGEE. CDR3 length: 16 amino acids. Here the CDR3 DNA reads TGTGCCAGCAGCCCGGACGTTCGAGGGATTGGGACTGAAGCTTTCTTT. Encoded protein: CASSPDVRGIGTEAFF.